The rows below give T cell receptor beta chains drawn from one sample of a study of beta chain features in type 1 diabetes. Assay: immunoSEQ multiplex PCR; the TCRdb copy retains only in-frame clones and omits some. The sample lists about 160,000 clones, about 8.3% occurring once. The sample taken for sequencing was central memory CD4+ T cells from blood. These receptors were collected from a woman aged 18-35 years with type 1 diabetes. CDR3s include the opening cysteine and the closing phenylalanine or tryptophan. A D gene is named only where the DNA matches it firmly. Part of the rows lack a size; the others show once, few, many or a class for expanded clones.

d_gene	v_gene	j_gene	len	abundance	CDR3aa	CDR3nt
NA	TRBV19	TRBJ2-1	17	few	CASSIDRVSSWDNEQFF	TGTGCCAGTAGTATAGATCGGGTCAGTAGCTGGGACAATGAGCAGTTCTTC
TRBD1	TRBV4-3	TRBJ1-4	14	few	CASSRQGIEEKLFF	TGCGCCAGCAGCCGACAGGGTATCGAAGAAAAACTGTTTTTT
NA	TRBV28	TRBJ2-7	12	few	CASSPGSGEQYF	TGTGCCAGCAGCCCGGGGAGTGGGGAGCAGTACTTC
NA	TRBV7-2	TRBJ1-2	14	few	CASSPRRVNYGYTF	TGTGCCAGCAGCCCAAGGAGGGTTAACTATGGCTACACCTTC
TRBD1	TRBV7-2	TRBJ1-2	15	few	CASSQDRGRNYGYTF	TGTGCCAGCAGCCAAGACAGGGGGCGAAACTATGGCTACACCTTC
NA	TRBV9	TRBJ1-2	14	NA	CASSPTGSNYGYTF	TGTGCCAGCAGTCCGACAGGTTCTAACTATGGCTACACCTTC
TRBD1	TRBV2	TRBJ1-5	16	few	CASKGTVVNSNQPQHF	TGTGCCAGCAAAGGGACAGTCGTAAATAGCAATCAGCCCCAGCATTTT
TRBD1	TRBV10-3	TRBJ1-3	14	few	CAISPGQRGNTIYF	TGTGCCATCAGCCCGGGACAGCGTGGAAACACCATATATTTT
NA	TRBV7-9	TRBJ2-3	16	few	CARLWGDRLLMDTQYF	TGTGCCAGGCTCTGGGGGGACAGACTTTTAATGGATACGCAGTATTTT
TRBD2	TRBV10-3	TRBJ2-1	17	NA	CAISESPSGSAYNEQFF	TGTGCCATCAGTGAGTCGCCTAGCGGGAGCGCCTACAATGAGCAGTTCTTC
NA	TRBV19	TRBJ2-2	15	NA	CASSIEGSYTGELFF	TGTGCCAGTAGTATCGAGGGTAGCTACACCGGGGAGCTGTTTTTT
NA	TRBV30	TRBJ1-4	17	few	CAWSVMRPGATNEKLFF	TGTGCCTGGAGTGTTATGCGGCCAGGGGCAACTAATGAAAAACTGTTTTTT
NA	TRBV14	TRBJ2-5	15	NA	CASSQGTRRLETQYF	TGTGCCAGCAGCCAAGGTACTAGGAGGTTAGAGACCCAGTACTTC
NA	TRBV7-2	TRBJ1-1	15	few	CASSLMGAVNTEAFF	TGTGCCAGCAGCCTAATGGGGGCGGTGAACACTGAAGCTTTCTTT
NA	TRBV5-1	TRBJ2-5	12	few	CASSPSPETQYF	TGCGCCAGCAGCCCCTCTCCTGAGACCCAGTACTTC
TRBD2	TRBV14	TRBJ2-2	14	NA	CASSRQSGGKELFF	TGTGCCAGCAGCCGCCAAAGCGGGGGGAAGGAGCTGTTTTTT
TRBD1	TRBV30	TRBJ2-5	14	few	CAWIGDRGQETQYF	TGTGCCTGGATAGGGGACAGGGGTCAAGAGACCCAGTACTTC
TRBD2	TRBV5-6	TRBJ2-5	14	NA	CASSLAAGGKTQYF	TGTGCCAGCAGCTTGGCCGCGGGGGGCAAGACCCAGTACTTC
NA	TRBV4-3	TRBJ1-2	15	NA	CASSRPGGGNYGYTF	TGCGCCAGCAGCCGACCGGGGGGTGGGAACTATGGCTACACCTTC
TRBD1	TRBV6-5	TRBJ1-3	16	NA	CASSYSAGQGGNTIYF	TGTGCCAGCAGTTACTCAGCGGGACAGGGAGGAAACACCATATATTTT
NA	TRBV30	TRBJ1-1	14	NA	CAWRASQFVAEAFF	TGTGCCTGGAGGGCATCTCAGTTTGTGGCTGAAGCTTTCTTT
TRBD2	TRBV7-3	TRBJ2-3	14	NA	CASSRSGTEWRQYF	TGTGCCAGCAGCCGTAGCGGGACCGAATGGAGGCAGTATTTT
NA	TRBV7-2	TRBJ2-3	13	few	CASSYVPRDTQYF	TGTGCCAGCTCCTACGTGCCTCGGGATACGCAGTATTTT
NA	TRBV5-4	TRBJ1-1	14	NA	CASSLFEAYTEAFF	TGTGCCAGCAGCTTGTTCGAAGCTTACACTGAAGCTTTCTTT
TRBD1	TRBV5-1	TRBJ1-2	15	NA	CASSLEGTVLYGYTF	TGCGCCAGCAGCCTAGAAGGGACAGTATTATATGGCTACACCTTC
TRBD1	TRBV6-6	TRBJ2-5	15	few	CASDTGTGGLGTQYF	TGTGCCAGCGATACCGGGACAGGGGGCTTGGGGACCCAGTACTTC
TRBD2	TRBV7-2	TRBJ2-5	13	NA	CASRELARETQYF	TGTGCCAGCAGGGAACTAGCGCGAGAGACCCAGTACTTC
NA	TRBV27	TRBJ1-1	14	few	CASRRQVGVGEAFF	TGTGCCAGCAGGAGACAGGTTGGAGTCGGTGAAGCTTTCTTT
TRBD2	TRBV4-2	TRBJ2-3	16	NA	CASSQESAGGGNTQYF	TGTGCCAGCAGCCAAGAATCAGCGGGAGGTGGAAATACGCAGTATTTT
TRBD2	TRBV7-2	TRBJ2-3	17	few	CASSPHLSGGGTDTQYF	TGTGCCAGCAGCCCCCACCTTAGCGGGGGGGGCACAGATACGCAGTATTTT
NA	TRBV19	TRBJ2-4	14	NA	CASSSPGDVNIQYF	TGTGCCAGTAGTTCCCCGGGAGACGTAAACATTCAGTACTTC
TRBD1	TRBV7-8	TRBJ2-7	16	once	CASSYPGQGFSYEQYF	TGTGCCAGCAGCTATCCGGGACAGGGGTTCTCCTACGAGCAGTACTTC
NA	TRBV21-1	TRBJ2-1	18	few	CASSKALVTSGGYNEQFF	TGTGCCAGCAGCAAAGCGCTAGTAACTAGCGGGGGATACAATGAGCAGTTCTTC
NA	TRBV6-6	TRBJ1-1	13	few	CASSRTGISEAFF	TGTGCCAGCAGCCGCACAGGGATCTCTGAAGCTTTCTTT
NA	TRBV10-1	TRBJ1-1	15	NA	CASRSAQGSNTEAFF	TGCGCCAGCAGGTCAGCCCAGGGCAGTAACACTGAAGCTTTCTTT
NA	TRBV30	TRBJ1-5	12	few	CAWSDGFQPQHF	TGTGCCTGGAGTGACGGTTTCCAGCCCCAGCATTTT
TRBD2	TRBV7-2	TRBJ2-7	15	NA	CASSLGLAASYEQYF	TGTGCCAGCAGCTTAGGACTAGCGGCCTCCTACGAGCAGTACTTC
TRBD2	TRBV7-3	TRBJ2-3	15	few	CASSYSGGFTDTQYF	TGTGCCAGCAGCTATTCGGGAGGCTTCACAGATACGCAGTATTTT
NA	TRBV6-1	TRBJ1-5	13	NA	CASSEGRNQPQHF	TGTGCCAGCAGTGAAGGGAGAAATCAGCCCCAGCATTTT
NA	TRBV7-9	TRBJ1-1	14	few	CASSLSGVNTEAFF	TGTGCCAGCAGCTTATCGGGGGTGAACACTGAAGCTTTCTTT
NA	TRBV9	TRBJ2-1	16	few	CASSVGEAVTYNEQFF	TGTGCCAGCAGCGTAGGAGAGGCGGTAACTTACAATGAGCAGTTCTTC
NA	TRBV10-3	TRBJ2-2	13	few	CAMAPQLNGELFF	TGTGCCATGGCCCCACAGCTCAACGGGGAGCTGTTTTTT
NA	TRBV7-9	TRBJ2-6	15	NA	CASSAQSSGANVLTF	TGTGCCAGCAGCGCACAGAGCTCTGGGGCCAACGTCCTGACTTTC
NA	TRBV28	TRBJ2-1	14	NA	CASSLPTGIVEQFF	TGTGCCAGCAGTTTACCCACAGGGATCGTTGAGCAGTTCTTC
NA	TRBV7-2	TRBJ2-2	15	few	CASSLERRASGELFF	TGTGCCAGCAGCTTAGAACGCAGGGCCTCCGGGGAGCTGTTTTTT
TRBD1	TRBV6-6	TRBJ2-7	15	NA	CASSVRTGEFYEQYF	TGTGCCAGCAGTGTACGGACAGGAGAATTCTACGAGCAGTACTTC
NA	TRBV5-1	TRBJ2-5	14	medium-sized	CASSLMASGETQYF	TGCGCCAGCAGCTTGATGGCCTCCGGGGAGACCCAGTACTTC
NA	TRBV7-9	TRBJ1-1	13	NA	CASSFGENTEAFF	TGTGCCAGCAGCTTCGGAGAGAACACTGAAGCTTTCTTT
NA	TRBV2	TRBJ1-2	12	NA	CASRGGDYGYTF	TGTGCCAGCAGGGGAGGGGATTATGGCTACACCTTC
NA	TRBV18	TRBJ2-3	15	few	CASSPPRAATDTQYF	TGTGCCAGCTCACCCCCCCGAGCGGCAACAGATACGCAGTATTTT
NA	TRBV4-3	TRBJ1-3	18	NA	CASSQVHLGGGSGNTIYF	TGCGCCAGCAGCCAGGTCCACTTGGGGGGGGGATCTGGAAACACCATATATTTT
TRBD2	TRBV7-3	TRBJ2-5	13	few	CASSQGGPETQYF	TGTGCCAGCAGTCAGGGAGGGCCAGAGACCCAGTACTTC
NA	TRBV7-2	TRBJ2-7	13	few	CASSAARNYEQYF	TGTGCCAGCAGCGCGGCCCGAAACTACGAGCAGTACTTC
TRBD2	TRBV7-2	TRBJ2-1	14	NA	CASSLRGGDNEQFF	TGTGCCAGCAGCTTACGCGGGGGGGACAATGAGCAGTTCTTC
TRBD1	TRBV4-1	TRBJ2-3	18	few	CASSQGTGGTSSTDTQYF	TGCGCCAGCAGCCAGGGGACAGGGGGGACCTCTAGCACAGATACGCAGTATTTT
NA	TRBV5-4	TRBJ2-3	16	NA	CASSWKGQGGLDTQYF	TGTGCCAGCAGCTGGAAAGGCCAGGGTGGTTTGGATACGCAGTATTTT
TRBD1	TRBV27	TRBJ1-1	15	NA	CASRQTGMRNTEAFF	TGTGCCAGCAGACAGACAGGGATGAGGAACACTGAAGCTTTCTTT
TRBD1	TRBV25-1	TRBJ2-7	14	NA	CASTPDRGPYEQYF	TGTGCCAGCACCCCGGACAGGGGACCCTACGAGCAGTACTTC
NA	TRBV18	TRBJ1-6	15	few	CASSPEEGTNSPLHF	TGTGCCAGCTCACCGGAGGAGGGAACTAATTCACCCCTCCACTTT